This T cell receptor beta chain was recovered during a study of blood T cells in healthy people across ages. General observations from the study: While age rose, TCR beta diversity per million T cells dropped in a roughly linear way.

In the case of this clonotype: Its antigen is as yet unknown.

Germline V gene lookup returns CDR1 MNHEY and CDR2 SVGEGT. V gave up 2 bases and J gave up 11 bases, with 9 bases separating them. CDR3 length equals 11 residues. Drawn from each donor were approximately 10 milliliters of peripheral blood. PCR was performed a second time for 7 to 11 cycles using a sample-barcoded 5' primer and a J-beta primer mix. TCRdb independently ran MiXCR on the 5' RACE reads; one entry per CDR3 protein. The sample yields roughly 2 million distinct CDR3 sequences, roughly 52% seen once. The chain combines TRBV6-2 or TRBV6-3 with TRBJ2-5; D not certain. The clonotype comes from a woman in her thirties or forties in good health. Material: blood. The CDR3 reads CASSYLTEQYF. In DNA, the CDR3 is TGTGCCAGCAGTTACCTGACGGAGCAGTACTTC.